The sequence of this T cell receptor (beta chain) was determined in a study of cytomegalovirus exposure and HLA in healthy donors (dated by TCRdb to between 2016 and 2019). Regarding the research as a whole: In an earlier analysis of around 540 of the donors, 250 to 350 Gb of sequence data and just under 120 million unique TCR beta sequences from about 180 million T cells were reported. About 310 gigabases of sequencing data and 70 million to 100 million unique TCR sequences were included in an early release covering about 600 HLA-typed donors. Of the roughly 400 genotyped donors, 65% to 90% fell in the genetic ancestry cluster associated with self-reported Caucasian donors. The study aimed to test whether signatures of past pathogen exposure could be identified by cataloging public T cell receptors. The T cell repertoires of some 700 subjects were profiled by immunosequencing and related to cytomegalovirus serostatus. Along with the approximately 700-subject first cohort, a separate validation cohort of 120 different subjects was used. The study combined high-throughput TCR immunosequencing, statistical association of individual TCRs with disease status, and machine learning to predict cytomegalovirus infection status. To study patterns of TCR occurrence, a later analysis re-analyzed previously published TCR beta repertoires from several hundred donors and added high-resolution HLA genotyping. Rather than using new phenotypic data, the later analysis identified candidate immune exposures from TCR beta sequences and from how often those sequences occurred across donors. In an earlier analysis of 587 of the donors, high-throughput TCR beta sequencing was used to judge whether each TCR beta V gene segment behaved as functional or pseudogenic. Alongside the repertoire data, information on donor age, sex, ethnicity and CMV serostatus was compiled. A later genetic analysis used genome-wide SNP genotypes for about 60% of the roughly 700 donors, treating that subset as a discovery cohort. Every repertoire in the discovery cohort had been generated on one and the same sequencing platform. HLA typing included class I and class II loci at four-digit resolution. The number of donors typed differed by locus, with roughly 629-640 for A, B, C, DRB1 and DQB1, more than 500 for DQA1, some 570 for DPA1, and over 400 for DPB1. A few DR-DQ haplotypes were handled as single units for association and clustering because linkage in the cohort was strong. Among roughly 400 genotyped donors of the cohort, an average of around 240,000 unique TCR beta nucleotide sequences were sequenced per donor, 15% to 20% of them non-productive.

The paper as a whole reports these results and caveats: A later analysis found that TCR association rates varied across HLA loci, with DRB1 alleles showing the most associated TCRs and HLA-C alleles the fewest. The authors suggested that the approach could potentially be extended to other disease states and immunological phenotypes. A total of 164 TCR beta chains were listed by the study as associated with cytomegalovirus. A further reported finding was that TCR beta sequences accurately predicted the HLA-A and HLA-B alleles for most subjects in the first cohort. In vitro tests confirmed that a few of the cytomegalovirus-associated TCR beta chains recognize cytomegalovirus antigens. Most TCR sequences were seen in very few donors, while some public TCRs were found in many individuals. A later genetic analysis reported fewer N-insertions in productive TCRs among donors in an Asian-associated ancestry cluster than the roughly 690-donor mean. In an earlier analysis of approximately 600 of the donors, most TCR beta V segments were observed in productive rearrangements about 87% or about 30% of the time, broadly matching IMGT annotations. Specific HLA alleles were associated with 15,000 to 20,000 TCR beta sequences at a false discovery rate of 0.05 in a later analysis. Cytomegalovirus status was reported to be diagnosed by the classifier with high specificity and sensitivity in both the original and validation cohorts. In a later analysis, HLA-associated TCR beta chains showed more clonal expansion and lower generation probabilities than non-associated chains that were equally common. Correlated functional status among segregating V segments might be attributable to linkage disequilibrium, but an unknown experimental factor could not be ruled out. A later analysis reported that several top co-occurrence clusters appeared linked to parvovirus B19, influenza, CMV and Epstein-Barr virus. In a later genetic analysis, a missense DCLRE1C variant was associated with V-gene and J-gene trimming of TCR beta chains, and the association was replicated in an independent cohort. Roughly uniform sequencing depth across donors was assumed in presence/absence analyses, although this assumption may not hold. HLA typing was unavailable for some donors at each locus, so association tests used only the typed subset. For the cohort, immune exposure information was limited to CMV serostatus. In this cohort, only TCR beta chains were sequenced, and detectable features were limited by the absence of alpha or paired-chain data. When HLA alleles, especially DR and DQ, strongly co-occurred, attributing TCR associations to individual alleles was difficult. Most CMV-associated TCR beta chains appeared to be HLA-restricted in a later analysis, and the HLA associations seemed to be driven largely by CMV exposure. Roughly 17 rarely observed V segments, including chromosome 9 orphons, were excluded from the earlier analysis of about 610 of the donors because counts were too low. A group of highly shared sequence variants was considered likely to be a technical artifact of the sequencing pipeline.

This clone occurred a few times. No cognate antigen has been identified for it. Within one base of it there is no much larger clone, and no base qualities were kept. In total, roughly 670 healthy bone marrow donors made up the cohort. Cohort members were all nominally healthy when sampled, although unrecorded immune exposures were likely present. The donor tested CMV seronegative, placing the donor among the approximately 360 seronegative members of the cohort. Every donor gave a peripheral blood sample, and the peripheral blood mononuclear cells from that sample were used for TCR beta sequencing. Genomic DNA extraction from the blood cell samples was performed with the Qiagen DNeasy Blood Extraction Kit. The library was produced with the immunoSEQ multiplex PCR assay. The multiplex PCR relied on a mix of 60 forward primers for TCR Vbeta segments and 13 reverse primers for TCR Jbeta segments. A multiplex PCR assay on genomic DNA amplified the CDR3 region of rearranged TCR beta genes. The amplified TCR beta libraries were sequenced on the Illumina HiSeq System as 87-base-pair reads. In the paper's pipeline: A later analysis tallied around 87 million unique TCR beta chains across the 600 to 700 repertoires, and about 12 million of those chains were shared by two or more donors. A nearest-neighbor algorithm error-corrected the raw reads and collapsed the reads into unique sequences, merging closely related sequences to remove PCR and sequencing errors. V, D and J gene segments were assigned by aligning CDR3 sequences to IMGT reference sequences. For a sequence to be retained, a match of at least six nucleotides to both a V gene segment and a J gene segment was required. Rearrangements were called productive when the CDR3 lacked stop codons and stayed in frame with V and J; all others were non-productive. Following IMGT convention, CDR3 was defined as the stretch from the second conserved V-encoded cysteine to the conserved J-encoded phenylalanine. In an earlier analysis of roughly 580 of the donors, sequences lacking an unambiguous match to a single V gene segment were excluded. An earlier analysis of over 450 of the donors classified V segments as functional when productive rearrangements were above 56.7% and as segregating when the standard deviation between donors was above 5%. A statistical classification framework was built for diagnosing cytomegalovirus status from the catalog of TCR beta chain sequences. In a later analysis, TCR nucleotide sequences were compared against IMGT/GENE-DB human TR gene sequences so that V and J genes could be assigned. The TCRdist pipeline was used in a later analysis to assign CDR3 sequences and most-parsimonious VDJ recombination scenarios. In a later analysis, each TCR beta chain was defined by its CDR3 amino acid sequence together with its V-gene family, and reads without a unique V-gene family were excluded. To address suspected cross-contamination and a sequencing artifact, a later analysis removed roughly 640 highly shared, low-generation-probability nucleotide sequences. For each public chain, a later analysis derived a clonal expansion index from normalized ranks of inferred template counts within each repertoire. In a later analysis, generation probabilities were computed using a VDJ recombination model fitted to out-of-frame rearrangements, and the results were checked against IGoR. A later analysis scored TCR-TCR, TCR-HLA and TCR-CMV co-occurrence with hypergeometric tests, applying a repertoire-size bias correction to TCR pairs. A later analysis estimated false discovery rates by permuting HLA or CMV assignments 20 times. In a later analysis, co-occurring TCRs were grouped using DBSCAN, and TCRdist sequence similarity was added for clustering within HLA-allele-positive subsets. Repertoires with fewer than 30,000 or more than 120,000 public chains, plus five repertoires with anomalous nucleotide sharing, were excluded from co-occurrence clustering. TCRdb's version of the immuneACCESS table is confined to in-frame rearrangements and falls short of the full clone set. An unresolved V gene accounts for under half of the shortfall where checked; the remainder is of unknown origin. The V and J calls and clone size are taken from that table; D and trimming were inferred from the DNA. This sample is represented by approximately 150,000 clones; roughly 80% of them were singletons. The ten top clones hold around 2.3% of the sample.

This TCR was recovered from a male donor in good health and CMV-seronegative. The sequenced sample was PBMCs.

CDR3 protein: CATSLGQTNEAFF. In nucleotide form, the sequence is TGTGCCACCAGCTTAGGACAGACGAACGAAGCTTTCTTT. This chain joins TRBV15 to TRBJ1-1; the D gene is possibly TRBD1, with 6 bases matching. The germline V gene (reference sequence) gives CDR1 as LNHNV and CDR2 as YYDKDF. The CDR3 goes from the cysteine to the phenylalanine over 13 residues. The only DNA kept is the CDR3, 39 bases in frame from the first base. V is reduced by 5 bases and J by 8 bases, leaving a spacing of 15 bases between them.